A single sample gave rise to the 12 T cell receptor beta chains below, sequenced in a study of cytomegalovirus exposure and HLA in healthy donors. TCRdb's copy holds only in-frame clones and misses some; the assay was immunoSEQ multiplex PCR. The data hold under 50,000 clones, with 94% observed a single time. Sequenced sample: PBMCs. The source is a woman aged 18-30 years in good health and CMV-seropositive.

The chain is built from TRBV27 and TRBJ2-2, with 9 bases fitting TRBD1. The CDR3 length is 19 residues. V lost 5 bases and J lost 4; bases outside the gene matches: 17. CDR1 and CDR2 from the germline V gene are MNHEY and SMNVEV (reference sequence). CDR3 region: CASSTHFDRGQGSTGELFF. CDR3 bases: TGTGCCAGCAGTACCCACTTCGACCGGGGACAGGGCTCCACCGGGGAGCTGTTTTTT.

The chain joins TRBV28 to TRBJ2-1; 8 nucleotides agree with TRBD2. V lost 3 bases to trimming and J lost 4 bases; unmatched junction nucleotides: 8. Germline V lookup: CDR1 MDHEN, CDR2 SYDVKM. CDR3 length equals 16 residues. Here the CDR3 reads CASSFIGSGIYNEQFF. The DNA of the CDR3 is TGTGCCAGCAGTTTTATCGGTAGCGGGATATACAATGAGCAGTTCTTC.

DNA for the CDR3: TGCGCCAGCAGCAACGGCAGCGGGACGTACAATGAGCAGTTCTTC. Translated: CASSNGSGTYNEQFF. V is TRBV5-1 and J is TRBJ2-1; TRBD2 matches at 7 bases. This CDR3 region has 15 residues. From germline, CDR1 is SGHRS and CDR2 YFSETQ. V lost 4 bases to trimming and J lost 4 bases; unmatched junction nucleotides: 8.

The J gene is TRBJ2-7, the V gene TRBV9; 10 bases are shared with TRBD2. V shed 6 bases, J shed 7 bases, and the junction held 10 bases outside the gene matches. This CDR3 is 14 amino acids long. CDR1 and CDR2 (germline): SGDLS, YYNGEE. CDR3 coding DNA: TGTGCCAGCACCCCAGGACTAGCGGATCATGAGCAGTACTTC. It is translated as CASTPGLADHEQYF.

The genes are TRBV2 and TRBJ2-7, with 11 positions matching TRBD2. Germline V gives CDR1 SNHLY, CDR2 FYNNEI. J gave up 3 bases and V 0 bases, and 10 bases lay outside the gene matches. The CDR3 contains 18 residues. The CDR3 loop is CASSEADPGLADFYEQYF. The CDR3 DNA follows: TGTGCCAGCAGTGAAGCAGACCCGGGACTAGCGGATTTCTACGAGCAGTACTTC.

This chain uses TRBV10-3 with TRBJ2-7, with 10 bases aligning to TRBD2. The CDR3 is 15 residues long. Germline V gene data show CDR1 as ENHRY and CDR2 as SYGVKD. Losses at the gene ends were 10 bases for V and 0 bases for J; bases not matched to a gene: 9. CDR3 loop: CATRPLAGVSYEQYF. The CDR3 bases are TGTGCCACGAGACCCCTAGCGGGAGTCTCCTACGAGCAGTACTTC.

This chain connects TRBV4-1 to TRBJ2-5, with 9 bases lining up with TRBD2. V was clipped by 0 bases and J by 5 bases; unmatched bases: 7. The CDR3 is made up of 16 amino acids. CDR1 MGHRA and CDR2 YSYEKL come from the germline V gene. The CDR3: CASSQEEGSGGETQYF. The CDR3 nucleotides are TGCGCCAGCAGCCAAGAGGAGGGTAGCGGGGGCGAGACCCAGTACTTC.

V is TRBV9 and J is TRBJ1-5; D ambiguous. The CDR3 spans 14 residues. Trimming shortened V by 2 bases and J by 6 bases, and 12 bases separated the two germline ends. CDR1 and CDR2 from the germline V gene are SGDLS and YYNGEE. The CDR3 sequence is CASSVQPSGQPQHF. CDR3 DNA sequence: TGTGCCAGCAGCGTTCAGCCCTCGGGTCAGCCCCAGCATTTT.

The CDR3 is CASSFDTYGYTF. As DNA, the CDR3 is TGCGCCAGCAGTTTCGACACCTATGGCTACACCTTC. The chain employs TRBV10-2 and TRBJ1-2, with D unclear. The germline V and J ends were trimmed by 5 bases and 4 bases, with 8 bases remaining between them. Germline V gives CDR1 WSHSY, CDR2 SAAADI. The CDR3 contains 12 residues.

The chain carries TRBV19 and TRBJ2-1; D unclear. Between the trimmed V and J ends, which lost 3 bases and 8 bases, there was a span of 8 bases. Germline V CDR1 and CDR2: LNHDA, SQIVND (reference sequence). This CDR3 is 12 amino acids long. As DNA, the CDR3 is TGTGCCAGTAGTATTGTTGACTATGAGCAGTTCTTC. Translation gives CASSIVDYEQFF. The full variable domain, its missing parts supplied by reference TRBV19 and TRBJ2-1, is DGGITQSPKYLFRKEGQNVTLSCEQNLNHDAMYWYRQDPGQGLRLIYYSQIVNDFQKGDIAEGYSVSREKKESFPLTVTSAQKNPTAFYLCASSIVDYEQFFGPGTRLTVL.

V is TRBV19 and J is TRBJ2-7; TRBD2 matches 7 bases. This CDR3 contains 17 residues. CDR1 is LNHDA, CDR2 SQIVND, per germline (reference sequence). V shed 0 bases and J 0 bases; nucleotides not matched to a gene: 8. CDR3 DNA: TGTGCCAGTAGTATAGATTCTGGGCGGGGGTCCTCCTACGAGCAGTACTTC. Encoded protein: CASSIDSGRGSSYEQYF.

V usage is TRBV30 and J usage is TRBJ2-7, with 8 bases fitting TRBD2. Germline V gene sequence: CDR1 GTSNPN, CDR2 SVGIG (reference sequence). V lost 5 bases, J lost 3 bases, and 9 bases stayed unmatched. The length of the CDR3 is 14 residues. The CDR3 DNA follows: TGTGCCTGGCGAAAACTAGCGGAGGGCTACGAGCAGTACTTC. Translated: CAWRKLAEGYEQYF.